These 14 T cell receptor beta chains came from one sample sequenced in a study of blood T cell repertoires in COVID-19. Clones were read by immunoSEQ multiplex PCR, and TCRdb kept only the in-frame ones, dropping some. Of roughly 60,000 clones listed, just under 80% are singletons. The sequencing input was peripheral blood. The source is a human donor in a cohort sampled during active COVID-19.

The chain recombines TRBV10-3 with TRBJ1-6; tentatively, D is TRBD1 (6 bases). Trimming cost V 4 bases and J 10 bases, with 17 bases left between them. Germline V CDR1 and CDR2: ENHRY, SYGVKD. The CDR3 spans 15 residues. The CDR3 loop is CAISASTGNGSPLHF. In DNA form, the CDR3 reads TGTGCCATCAGTGCCAGCACAGGGAACGGCTCACCCCTCCACTTT.

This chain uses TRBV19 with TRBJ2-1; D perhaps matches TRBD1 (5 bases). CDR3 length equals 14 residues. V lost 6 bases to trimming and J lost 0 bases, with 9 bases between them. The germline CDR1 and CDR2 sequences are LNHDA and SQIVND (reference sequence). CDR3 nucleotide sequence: TGTGCCAGTAGGGGGCGATCCTCCTACAATGAGCAGTTCTTC. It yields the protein CASRGRSSYNEQFF.

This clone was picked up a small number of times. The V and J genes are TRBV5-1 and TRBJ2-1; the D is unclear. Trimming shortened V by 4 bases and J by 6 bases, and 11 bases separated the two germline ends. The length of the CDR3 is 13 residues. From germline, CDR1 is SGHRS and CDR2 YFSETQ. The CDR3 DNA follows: TGCGCCAGCAGCAGCCCGTACCCCAATGAGCAGTTCTTC. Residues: CASSSPYPNEQFF. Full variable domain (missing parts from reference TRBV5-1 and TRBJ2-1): KAGVTQTPRYLIKTRGQQVTLSCSPISGHRSVSWYQQTPGQGLQFLFEYFSETQRNKGNFPGRFSGRQFSNSRSEMNVSTLELGDSALYLCASSSPYPNEQFFGPGTRLTVL.

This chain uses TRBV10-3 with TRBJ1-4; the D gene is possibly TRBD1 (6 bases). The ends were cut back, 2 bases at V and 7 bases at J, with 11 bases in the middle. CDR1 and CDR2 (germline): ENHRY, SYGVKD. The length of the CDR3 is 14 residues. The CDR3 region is CAISEAGRGEKLFF. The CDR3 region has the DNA TGTGCCATCAGTGAGGCGGGCAGGGGTGAAAAACTGTTTTTT.

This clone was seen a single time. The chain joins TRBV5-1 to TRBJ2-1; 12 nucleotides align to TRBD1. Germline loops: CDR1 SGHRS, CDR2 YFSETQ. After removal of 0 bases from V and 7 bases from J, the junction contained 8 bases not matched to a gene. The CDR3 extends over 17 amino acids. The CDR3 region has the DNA TGCGCCAGCAGCTTGGAACCGGGACAGGGGGCTTGGAATGAGCAGTTCTTC. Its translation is CASSLEPGQGAWNEQFF.

The CDR3 DNA sequence: TGTGCCAGCAGCCCGGACAGTTACTACGAGCAGTACTTC. Encoded protein: CASSPDSYYEQYF. V and J are TRBV11-3 and TRBJ2-7, with TRBD1 as a possible D gene (6 bases). Trimming pared 5 bases from V and 3 bases from J, leaving 11 bases between. CDR1 and CDR2 from the germline V gene are SGHNT and YENEEA. The length of the CDR3 is 13 residues.

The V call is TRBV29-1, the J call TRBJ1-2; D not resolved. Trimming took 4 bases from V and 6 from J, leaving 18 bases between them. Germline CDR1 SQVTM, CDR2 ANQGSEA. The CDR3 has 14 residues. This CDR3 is CSVAGGVFRHGYTF. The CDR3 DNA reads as TGCAGCGTTGCGGGTGGAGTTTTCAGACATGGCTACACCTTC. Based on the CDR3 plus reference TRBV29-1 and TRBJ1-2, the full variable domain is SAVISQKPSRDICQRGTSLTIQCQVDSQVTMMFWYRQQPGQSLTLIATANQGSEATYESGFVIDKFPISRPNLTFSTLTVSNMSPEDSSIYLCSVAGGVFRHGYTFGSGTRLTVV.

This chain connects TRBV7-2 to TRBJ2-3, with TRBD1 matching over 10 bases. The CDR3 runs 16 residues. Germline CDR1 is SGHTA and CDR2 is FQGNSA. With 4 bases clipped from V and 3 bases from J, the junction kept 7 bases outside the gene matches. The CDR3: CASSYAPGQGTDTQYF. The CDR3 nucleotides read TGTGCCAGCAGCTATGCTCCGGGACAGGGGACAGATACGCAGTATTTT.

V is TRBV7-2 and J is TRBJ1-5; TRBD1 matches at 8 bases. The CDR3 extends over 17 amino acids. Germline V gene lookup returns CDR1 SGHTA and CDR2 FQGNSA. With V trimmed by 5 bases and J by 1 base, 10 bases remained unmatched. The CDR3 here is CASSPGTGLGSNQPQHF. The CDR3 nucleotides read TGTGCCAGCAGCCCCGGGACAGGTCTAGGGAGCAATCAGCCCCAGCATTTT.

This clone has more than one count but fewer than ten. Here the CDR3 DNA reads TGTGCCAGCAGCTCCGGGACTAGCTACTACGAGCAGTACTTC. Its protein product is CASSSGTSYYEQYF. J is TRBJ2-7 and V is TRBV5-4; 9 bases are a match to TRBD2. CDR1 is SGHNT, CDR2 YYREEE, per germline (reference sequence). The CDR3 loop spans 14 amino acids. With 3 bases clipped from V and 3 bases from J, the junction kept 4 bases outside the gene matches.

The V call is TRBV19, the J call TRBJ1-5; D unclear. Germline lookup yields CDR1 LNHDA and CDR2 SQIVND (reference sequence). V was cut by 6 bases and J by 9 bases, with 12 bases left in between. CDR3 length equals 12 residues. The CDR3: CASSETSGPQHF. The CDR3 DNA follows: TGTGCCAGTAGCGAAACCTCGGGGCCCCAGCATTTT.

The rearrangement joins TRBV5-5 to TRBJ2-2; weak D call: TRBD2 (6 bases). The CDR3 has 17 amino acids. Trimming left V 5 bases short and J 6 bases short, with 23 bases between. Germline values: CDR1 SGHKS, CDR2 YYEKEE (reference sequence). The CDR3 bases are TGTGCCAGCAGTCTGGAGGGGACGTCTCTATATCCCGGGGAGCTGTTTTTT. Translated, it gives CASSLEGTSLYPGELFF.

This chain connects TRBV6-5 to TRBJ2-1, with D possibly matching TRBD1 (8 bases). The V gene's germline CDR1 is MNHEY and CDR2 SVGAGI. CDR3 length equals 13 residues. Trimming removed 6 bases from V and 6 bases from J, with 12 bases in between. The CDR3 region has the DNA TGTGCCAGCAGGTACAGGGGGGGCAATGAGCAGTTCTTC. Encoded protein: CASRYRGGNEQFF.

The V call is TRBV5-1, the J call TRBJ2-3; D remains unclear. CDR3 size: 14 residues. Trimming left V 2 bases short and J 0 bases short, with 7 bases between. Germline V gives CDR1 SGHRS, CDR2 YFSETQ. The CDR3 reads CASSFDQSTDTQYF. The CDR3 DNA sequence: TGCGCCAGCAGCTTTGATCAGAGCACAGATACGCAGTATTTT.